This T cell receptor (beta chain) was found in a study of PD-1 blockade in classical Hodgkin lymphoma. Notes on the study in general: Patients newly diagnosed and complete responders had comparable baseline diversity. Individuals initiating nivolumab under 1 year after ASCT were excluded.

The assay was immunoSEQ multiplex PCR, and TCRdb's table has in-frame clones only and misses some. The table shows 10,000 to 13,000 clones, with approximately 81% occurring only once. To note about this clone: Its antigen is as yet unknown.

Described time point: cycle 4 day 1 (C4D1), after six to seven weeks of nivolumab. All patients relapsed after autologous stem cell transplantation, and brentuximab vedotin exposure varied. Thawed PBMCs yielded CD4+ T cells through magnetic negative selection. The CDR3 is made up of 11 amino acids. V was cut by 6 bases and J by 9 bases, with 14 bases left in between. The V gene's germline CDR1 is SQVTM and CDR2 ANQGSEA. The TCR was taken from a human donor with classical Hodgkin lymphoma. V gene TRBV29-1 combines with J gene TRBJ1-1, with D perhaps matching TRBD1 (6 bases). The source material was CD4+ T cells from blood, sampled before the fourth cycle of nivolumab. As DNA, the CDR3 is TGCAGCGTGGCAACAGGGCTCAAAGCTTTCTTT. Protein: CSVATGLKAFF.